This passage covers 23 T cell receptor beta chains from one sample sequenced in a study of cytomegalovirus exposure and HLA in healthy donors. With 60 Vbeta and 13 Jbeta primers, the PCR was carried out. Some clones are missing from TCRdb's copy, which holds only in-frame ones; the method was immunoSEQ multiplex PCR. The sample lists roughly 150,000 clones; about four fifths were seen once. The sample taken for sequencing was PBMCs. All receptors come from a woman in her thirties or forties in good health and CMV-seropositive.

This clone has just a few counts. The J gene is TRBJ2-7, the V gene TRBV15; D is ambiguous. The V gene's germline CDR1 is LNHNV and CDR2 YYDKDF (reference sequence). V gave up 0 bases and J gave up 1 base, with 7 bases separating them. The CDR3 has 14 residues. CDR3 region: CATSREGRSYEQYF. The CDR3 nucleotides are TGTGCCACCAGCAGAGAGGGCAGATCCTACGAGCAGTACTTC.

The genes are TRBV6-5 and TRBJ2-5; 9 bases align to TRBD1. The germline CDR1 and CDR2 sequences are MNHEY and SVGAGI. The V and J ends lost 5 bases and 5 bases, in that order; junction bases with no gene match: 9. The CDR3 contains 15 residues. The CDR3 spells CASSLGQGVAETQYF. The CDR3 DNA reads as TGTGCCAGCAGTCTGGGACAGGGTGTGGCGGAGACCCAGTACTTC.

The table lists this clone with a few counts. This chain connects TRBV27 to TRBJ1-1; the D is unclear. V shed 5 bases and J shed 1 base, with 14 bases lying between them. This CDR3 comprises 15 residues. The germline gives CDR1 MNHEY, CDR2 SMNVEV (reference sequence). This CDR3 reads CASSPRGLGNTEAFF. The CDR3 DNA follows: TGTGCCAGCAGTCCCCGCGGGCTAGGGAACACTGAAGCTTTCTTT.

For the CDR3, the DNA is TGTGCCAGCAGTTTGAGGCAGGGGGAAGGCTACACCTTC. Translated: CASSLRQGEGYTF. The genes are TRBV28 and TRBJ1-2; 7 bases fit TRBD1. This CDR3 spans 13 amino acids. The V gene end was trimmed by 3 bases and the J gene end by 8 bases; junction bases not matched to a gene: 6. CDR1 is MDHEN and CDR2 is SYDVKM in the germline V gene.

The rearrangement uses TRBV28 and TRBJ1-1; 10 bases match TRBD1. With V trimmed by 6 bases and J by 3 bases, 10 bases remained unmatched. The germline gives CDR1 MDHEN, CDR2 SYDVKM. This CDR3 has 16 amino acids. CDR3 amino acids: CASSPPAGQGYTEAFF. For the CDR3, the DNA is TGTGCCAGCAGCCCCCCCGCGGGACAGGGGTACACTGAAGCTTTCTTT.

The rearrangement links TRBV2 to TRBJ1-6; 12 bases fit TRBD1. CDR1 is SNHLY, CDR2 FYNNEI, per germline. The ends lost 3 bases at V and 13 bases at J; junction bases unmatched: 7. The CDR3 runs to 15 residues. Written as DNA, the CDR3 is TGTGCCAGCAGTGAGAGCCGGGACAGGGGGCCGCCCCTCCACTTT. It translates to CASSESRDRGPPLHF.

The chain couples TRBV30 to TRBJ2-1; 8 bases map to TRBD2. CDR3 length: 15 amino acids. V lost 3 bases to trimming and J lost 9 bases; unmatched junction nucleotides: 13. Germline V gives CDR1 GTSNPN, CDR2 SVGIG (reference sequence). The CDR3 coding sequence is TGTGCCTGGAGGGACGGAAGCGGGGGCCGACTTGAGCAGTTCTTC. Amino acid sequence: CAWRDGSGGRLEQFF.

The rearrangement uses TRBV2 and TRBJ1-2, with TRBD1 identical over 10 bases. V was clipped by 7 bases and J by 1 base; unmatched bases: 3. Looked up from germline, CDR1 is SNHLY and CDR2 is FYNNEI. There are 14 residues in the CDR3. The DNA for the CDR3 is TGTGCCAGCACCAGGACAGGGGGTAACTATGGCTACACCTTC. Translated, it gives CASTRTGGNYGYTF.

This chain uses TRBV9 with TRBJ2-1, with D possibly being TRBD1 (5 bases). The CDR3 spans 15 residues. The germline V and J ends were trimmed by 0 bases and 5 bases, with 12 bases remaining between them. Germline loops: CDR1 SGDLS, CDR2 YYNGEE. CDR3 nucleotide sequence: TGTGCCAGCAGCGTAGGGCAGGGTAGCCACAATGAGCAGTTCTTC. Translating it yields CASSVGQGSHNEQFF. Looking up the rest from reference TRBV9 and TRBJ2-1 gives the full variable domain: DSGVTQTPKHLITATGQRVTLRCSPRSGDLSVYWYQQSLDQGLQFLIQYYNGEERAKGNILERFSAQQFPDLHSELNLSSLELGDSALYFCASSVGQGSHNEQFFGPGTRLTVL.

This clone was counted between two and nine times. The chain employs TRBV5-4 and TRBJ1-6, with 9 bases identical to TRBD1. With V trimmed by 2 bases and J by 7 bases, 4 bases remained unmatched. Germline-derived CDR1 and CDR2 are SGHNT and YYREEE (reference sequence). The CDR3 spans 15 residues. CDR3 sequence (DNA): TGTGCCAGCAGCTTTGAGACAGGGGGAAATTCACCCCTCCACTTT. This gives the protein CASSFETGGNSPLHF.

This sequence joins TRBV6-5 and TRBJ2-1, with TRBD1 matching over 9 bases. Germline loops: CDR1 MNHEY, CDR2 SVGAGI. Losses at the gene ends were 8 bases for V and 8 bases for J; bases not matched to a gene: 7. This CDR3 contains 13 residues. This CDR3 reads CASRQGGRDEQFF. CDR3 coding DNA: TGTGCCAGCCGACAGGGGGGTCGTGATGAGCAGTTCTTC.

The V and J genes are TRBV28 and TRBJ2-7; possible D gene TRBD2, 6 bases. This CDR3 has 18 amino acids. Trimming pared 5 bases from V and 4 bases from J, leaving 27 bases between. CDR1 and CDR2 (germline): MDHEN, SYDVKM. CDR3: CASSGPFGGTSRAYEQYF. The CDR3 bases are TGTGCCAGCAGTGGCCCTTTCGGCGGGACTTCGCGGGCTTACGAGCAGTACTTC.

This clone showed up just a few times. The chain joins TRBV6-1 to TRBJ1-1; D not certain. The CDR3 has 11 residues. With 6 bases removed from V and 8 bases from J, the gap between germline ends came to 10 bases. Germline-derived CDR1 and CDR2 are MNHNS and SASEGT. As DNA, the CDR3 is TGTGCCAGCAGGGACGGAGGAGAAGCTTTCTTT. This translates into CASRDGGEAFF.

CDR3 residues: CASSQGLAGLGGELFF. CDR3 in DNA: TGTGCCAGCAGCCAAGGACTAGCGGGACTAGGCGGGGAGCTGTTTTTT. This chain joins TRBV9 and TRBJ2-2; 12 bases line up with TRBD2. The ends lost 4 bases at V and 7 bases at J; junction bases unmatched: 8. Germline assignment: CDR1 SGDLS and CDR2 YYNGEE. The CDR3 runs to 16 residues.

V usage is TRBV23-1 and J usage is TRBJ1-1; TRBD1 matches at 9 bases. TRBV23-1 is noted as an ORF with a role that remains uncertain. This CDR3 is built from 14 residues. J gave up 4 bases and V 8 bases, and 8 bases lay outside the gene matches. CDR3 nucleotide sequence: TGCGCCAGCGGACGAACAGGGGGCGCCACTGAAGCTTTCTTT. This encodes CASGRTGGATEAFF.

The chain links TRBV19 to TRBJ2-3; D gene uncertain. The CDR3 runs to 12 residues. Trimming left V 3 bases short and J 6 bases short, with 7 bases between. The germline CDR1 and CDR2 sequences are LNHDA and SQIVND (reference sequence). CDR3 bases: TGTGCCAGTAGTATTCCGTCCGATACGCAGTATTTT. As protein: CASSIPSDTQYF.

V is TRBV10-3 and J is TRBJ2-5; D remains unclear. V dropped 0 bases and J dropped 3 bases, with 20 bases sitting between them. The CDR3 runs to 18 residues. The V gene's germline CDR1 is ENHRY and CDR2 SYGVKD. The CDR3 DNA reads as TGTGCCATCAGTGAGTCTCAATTTCGACAACATAATGAAGAGACCCAGTACTTC. Translating it yields CAISESQFRQHNEETQYF.

This clone was detected only once. This chain uses TRBV28 with TRBJ1-4, with 7 bases identical to TRBD1. J gave up 2 bases and V 3 bases, and 12 bases lay outside the gene matches. CDR1 is MDHEN and CDR2 is SYDVKM in the germline V gene. This CDR3 contains 18 residues. The CDR3 loop is CASSLGSRGLGTNEKLFF. CDR3 nucleotide sequence: TGTGCCAGCAGTTTGGGAAGTAGGGGGCTTGGTACTAATGAAAAACTGTTTTTT.

V and J are TRBV6-5 and TRBJ1-2, with 9 positions matching TRBD1. V trimming: 5 bases; J trimming: 7 bases; junction bases outside the gene matches: 5. Germline V gene lookup returns CDR1 MNHEY and CDR2 SVGAGI. This CDR3 spans 13 amino acids. In nucleotides, the CDR3 is TGTGCCAGCAGTCACGACAGGGGGGGTGGCTACACCTTC. This gives the protein CASSHDRGGGYTF.

The gene calls are TRBV28 and TRBJ1-1; the D gene is possibly TRBD1 (6 bases). V lost 5 bases to trimming and J lost 0 bases, with 10 bases between them. CDR1 is MDHEN and CDR2 is SYDVKM in the germline V gene. The CDR3 sequence is 14 residues long. The CDR3 region is CASSDRNMNTEAFF. The CDR3 region has the DNA TGTGCCAGCAGTGACAGGAACATGAACACTGAAGCTTTCTTT.

V and J are TRBV10-3 and TRBJ1-5, with D unresolved. The V end was cut by 0 bases, the J end by 7 bases, with 10 bases between. The V gene's germline CDR1 is ENHRY and CDR2 SYGVKD. This CDR3 has 14 amino acids. In DNA form, the CDR3 reads TGTGCCATCAGTGAGTCGAGGGTTAGGCAGCCCCAGCATTTT. It yields the protein CAISESRVRQPQHF.

The chain joins TRBV9 to TRBJ2-3, with 10 positions matching TRBD1. Germline-derived CDR1 and CDR2 are SGDLS and YYNGEE. V dropped 4 bases and J dropped 5; count of bases not matched to a gene: 10. This CDR3 contains 16 residues. CDR3 region: CASSPGGTGAGDTQYF. The CDR3 DNA reads as TGTGCCAGCAGCCCAGGAGGGACAGGGGCAGGAGATACGCAGTATTTT.

V gene TRBV7-9 combines with J gene TRBJ2-1, with TRBD2 identical over 9 bases. CDR1 SEHNR and CDR2 FQNEAQ come from the germline V gene (reference sequence). V shed 6 bases, J shed 4 bases, and the junction held 16 bases outside the gene matches. This CDR3 has 18 amino acids. The CDR3 protein is CASRPTLAGRGGYNEQFF. The CDR3 DNA is TGTGCCAGCAGGCCAACACTAGCGGGTCGCGGGGGGTACAATGAGCAGTTCTTC.